The 21 T cell receptor beta chains given below trace back to one sample, sequenced in a study of T cells in tuberculosis. Some clones are missing from TCRdb's copy, which holds only in-frame ones; the method was immunoSEQ multiplex PCR. The sample consists of tens of thousands of clones, roughly nine tenths of them appearing once. Time point meaning: new active TB diagnosis, blood taken before or within 7 days of starting treatment. The sample consisted of PBMCs, taken at tuberculosis diagnosis. The receptors derive from an adult with tuberculosis.

The V and J genes are TRBV6-1 and TRBJ2-1; a weak D match, TRBD2 (5 bases). CDR3 length: 15 residues. Germline V gene data show CDR1 as MNHNS and CDR2 as SASEGT. V dropped 2 bases and J dropped 2 bases, with 10 bases sitting between them. The CDR3 sequence is CASSENRTPYNEQFF. The CDR3 nucleotides are TGTGCCAGCAGTGAAAATAGGACTCCCTACAATGAGCAGTTCTTC.

The chain recombines TRBV4-3 with TRBJ2-5; TRBD2 aligns across 12 bases. With V trimmed by 4 bases and J by 4 bases, 10 bases remained unmatched. Germline assignment: CDR1 LGHNA and CDR2 YSLEER. The CDR3 has 17 residues. The CDR3 here is CASSPSASGGAGETQYF. The CDR3 DNA reads as TGCGCCAGCAGCCCGTCCGCTAGCGGGGGGGCTGGAGAGACCCAGTACTTC.

V and J are TRBV4-3 and TRBJ1-1; a possible D gene is TRBD1 (6 bases). CDR1 is LGHNA, CDR2 YSLEER, per germline. V dropped 4 bases and J dropped 0 bases, with 12 bases sitting between them. The CDR3 is 15 residues long. Here the CDR3 DNA reads TGCGCCAGCAGCCCGGGGGGGGGCATGAACACTGAAGCTTTCTTT. This gives the protein CASSPGGGMNTEAFF.

This clone has only a few counts. The chain has TRBV10-1 and TRBJ2-7; TRBD1 might be the D (5 bases). This CDR3 spans 12 amino acids. Trimming left V 6 bases short and J 3 bases short, with 9 bases between. Germline values: CDR1 WNHNN, CDR2 SYGVQD (reference sequence). CDR3 region: CASRGDSYEQYF. The CDR3 nucleotides are TGCGCCAGCAGAGGTGACAGCTACGAGCAGTACTTC.

Comment on this clone: At one end the junction does not follow the germline gene, possibly because of a read error. The genes are TRBV5-4 and TRBJ2-1; 8 bases are a match to TRBD1. Germline CDR1 and CDR2: SGHNT and YYREEE (reference sequence). This CDR3 region has 12 residues. The CDR3, as DNA: TGTGCCAGCAGCCCCGGACAGGGAGGTCAGATCTTC. This encodes CASSPGQGGQIF.

V gene TRBV11-2 combines with J gene TRBJ2-1; D is ambiguous. Trimming cost V 7 bases and J 0 bases, with 7 bases left between them. The CDR3 loop spans 13 amino acids. CDR1 SGHAT and CDR2 FQNNGV come from the germline V gene. CDR3 DNA sequence: TGTGCCAGCAAAATCTCCTCCTACAATGAGCAGTTCTTC. Its translation: CASKISSYNEQFF.

This chain links TRBV6-5 with TRBJ2-2, with D possibly matching TRBD2 (5 bases). V lost 5 bases to trimming and J lost 0 bases, with 7 bases between them. Germline V gene lookup returns CDR1 MNHEY and CDR2 SVGAGI. The CDR3 has 14 amino acids. The DNA of the CDR3 is TGTGCCAGCAGTCGGGATCCGAACACCGGGGAGCTGTTTTTT. Its protein is CASSRDPNTGELFF.

This chain joins TRBV6-1 and TRBJ2-7; D unresolved. The germline V and J ends were trimmed by 6 bases and 2 bases, with 11 bases remaining between them. Germline CDR1 is MNHNS and CDR2 is SASEGT. This CDR3 region has 13 residues. CDR3 residues: CASRTEPTYEQYF. The CDR3, as DNA: TGTGCCAGCAGGACTGAGCCAACCTACGAGCAGTACTTC.

J is TRBJ2-7 and V is TRBV27, with 9 nucleotides matching TRBD1. J gave up 0 bases and V 5 bases, and 14 bases lay outside the gene matches. Germline CDR1 MNHEY, CDR2 SMNVEV (reference sequence). CDR3 length equals 18 residues. The CDR3: CASSVLSPGQGISYEQYF. CDR3 coding DNA: TGTGCCAGCAGTGTACTATCTCCGGGACAGGGAATCTCCTACGAGCAGTACTTC.

This sequence joins TRBV6-6 and TRBJ1-1; TRBD1 agrees at 8 bases. The CDR3 consists of 12 residues. Germline-derived CDR1 and CDR2 are MNHNY and SVGAGI (reference sequence). With V trimmed by 6 bases and J by 11 bases, 8 bases remained unmatched. CDR3 residues: CASSLGQGQAFF. The CDR3 nucleotides read TGTGCCAGCAGCCTCGGACAGGGACAGGCTTTCTTT.

The chain has TRBV25-1 and TRBJ2-1; 7 nucleotides match TRBD2. Germline-derived CDR1 and CDR2 are MGHDK and SYGVNS. The junction had 7 bases not matched to a gene; V was cut back by 2 bases and J by 9 bases. CDR3 length equals 14 residues. CDR3 loop: CASSEGGGRVEQFF. The DNA of the CDR3 is TGTGCCAGCAGTGAAGGGGGAGGGAGGGTTGAGCAGTTCTTC.

The chain couples TRBV25-1 to TRBJ2-1; D might be TRBD1 (5 bases). This CDR3 spans 14 amino acids. V shed 5 bases and J shed 3 bases, with 11 bases lying between them. Germline V CDR1 and CDR2: MGHDK, SYGVNS. DNA of the CDR3: TGTGCCAGCAGTCCCGAGACAGTCTACAATGAGCAGTTCTTC. This sequence encodes CASSPETVYNEQFF.

The CDR3 spells CASSQELSTDTQYF. Written as DNA, the CDR3 is TGCGCCAGCAGCCAAGAATTAAGCACAGATACGCAGTATTTT. The chain is built from TRBV4-1 and TRBJ2-3, with D hard to call. Looked up from germline, CDR1 is MGHRA and CDR2 is YSYEKL. CDR3 length equals 14 residues. V was trimmed by 0 bases and J by 0 bases, leaving 4 bases between them.

There are a few counts of this clone. CDR3 amino acids: CASSTSSQTGVYF. In DNA, the CDR3 is TGTGCCAGTAGTACCTCTTCCCAGACAGGGGTTTACTTC. The chain recombines TRBV19 with TRBJ2-5, with 8 nucleotides matching TRBD1. V shed 4 bases and J 14 bases; nucleotides not matched to a gene: 12. The CDR3 consists of 13 residues. Germline assignment: CDR1 LNHDA and CDR2 SQIVND (reference sequence).

The CDR3 DNA reads TGCGCCAGCAGCCAAGAGGGTGGAGGAAACATTCAGTACTTC. It specifies CASSQEGGGNIQYF. The chain links TRBV4-3 to TRBJ2-4, with D possibly matching TRBD2 (5 bases). The germline V gene encodes CDR1 LGHNA and CDR2 YSLEER. The CDR3 is 14 amino acids. Trimming left V 0 bases short and J 6 bases short, with 9 bases between.

The CDR3 region has the DNA TGTGCCAGCAGTTTTGCGGTAGTACAGCCCCAGCATTTT. Translated, it gives CASSFAVVQPQHF. This chain connects TRBV28 to TRBJ1-5, with D unresolved. The CDR3 is made up of 13 amino acids. Germline CDR1 is MDHEN and CDR2 is SYDVKM. Trimming shortened V by 3 bases and J by 7 bases, and 10 bases separated the two germline ends.

The V gene is TRBV28, the J gene TRBJ1-5; D remains unclear. The CDR3 runs 15 residues. V lost 5 bases, J lost 1 base, and 12 bases lay in between. The V gene's germline CDR1 is MDHEN and CDR2 SYDVKM. CDR3 coding DNA: TGTGCCAGCAGTCCTAGTCTGGTGAGCAATCAGCCCCAGCATTTT. Translation gives CASSPSLVSNQPQHF.

This chain links TRBV7-3 with TRBJ2-5, with 9 nucleotides matching TRBD1. After removal of 2 bases from V and 0 bases from J, the junction contained 1 base not matched to a gene. The CDR3 is 15 amino acids. Germline V lookup: CDR1 SGHTA, CDR2 FQGTGA. The CDR3 loop reads CASSLGTGYQETQYF. CDR3 DNA sequence: TGTGCCAGCAGCTTAGGGACAGGGTACCAAGAGACCCAGTACTTC.

This clone was recorded once. The V and J genes are TRBV5-1 and TRBJ2-5; tentatively, D is TRBD1 (5 bases). Between the trimmed V and J ends, which lost 0 bases and 5 bases, there was a span of 17 bases. The CDR3 contains 16 residues. Germline CDR1 is SGHRS and CDR2 is YFSETQ. The CDR3 region is CASSLGRSVRDETQYF. For the CDR3, the DNA is TGCGCCAGCAGCTTGGGCAGGAGTGTCAGGGATGAGACCCAGTACTTC.

The chain recombines TRBV29-1 with TRBJ2-5, with D possibly matching TRBD2 (5 bases). Germline V CDR1 and CDR2: SQVTM, ANQGSEA. V lost 2 bases to trimming and J lost 5 bases, with 21 bases between them. The length of the CDR3 is 16 residues. CDR3 sequence (DNA): TGCAGCGTTGAATTGGGGTTTAAGGCTCGAGGGGAGACCCAGTACTTC. Protein product: CSVELGFKARGETQYF.

The rearrangement joins TRBV6-5 to TRBJ1-1, with D possibly being TRBD1 (5 bases). Germline V gene data show CDR1 as MNHEY and CDR2 as SVGAGI. V was cut by 6 bases and J by 1 base, with 15 bases left in between. This CDR3 has 15 residues. The chain's CDR3 is CASSLTGTENTEAFF. CDR3 nucleotides: TGTGCCAGCAGCTTAACCGGGACTGAGAACACTGAAGCTTTCTTT.